A selection of T cell receptor beta chains follows, all from one sample in a study of T cell clusters in autoimmune cytopenias. TCRdb derives one entry per CDR3 protein from the multiplex PCR reads, leaving out DNA. The sample holds around 5,700 distinct CDR3 sequences. The sample consisted of peripheral blood. The receptors were gathered from a human donor with an autoimmune cytopenia or autoimmune hepatitis (not recorded which). The CDR3 runs from the conserved cysteine through the conserved F or W. Expanded clones get a size class; other rows say once, few or many, or leave the size out.

v_gene	abundance	j_gene	CDR3aa
TRBV12-3/TRBV12-4	.	TRBJ1-3	CASDREGRTGNTIYF
TRBV4-2	.	TRBJ1-5	CASSQEGGQGHSQPQHF
TRBV5-6	medium-sized	TRBJ2-7	CASSTPEGYEQYF
TRBV29-1	medium-sized	TRBJ2-5	CSVLAGGLKTQYF
TRBV7-2	.	TRBJ2-2	CASSLEGAVNTGELFF
TRBV19	medium-sized	TRBJ2-7	CASSYRISNEQYF
TRBV11-2	.	TRBJ2-3	CASIRTESTDTQYF
TRBV4-3	.	TRBJ1-6	CASSEATPGPLHF
TRBV20-1	.	TRBJ2-5	CSASEGQGVTQYF
TRBV10-3	.	TRBJ1-1	CAIRDGRRANTEAFF
TRBV28	.	TRBJ2-2	CASSPAGANTGELFF
TRBV6-1	medium-sized	TRBJ1-6	CASSEGPGGSPLHF
TRBV30	medium-sized	TRBJ1-2	CAWTRRGGAEGYTF
TRBV5-5	.	TRBJ2-5	CASTSSRFPWRQETQYF
TRBV28	.	TRBJ2-6	CASSLYNGIGANVLTF
TRBV6-2/TRBV6-3	medium-sized	TRBJ2-1	CASRATGNSYNEQFF
TRBV6-2/TRBV6-3	medium-sized	TRBJ2-5	CASSPGRSQETQYF
TRBV19	medium-sized	TRBJ2-7	CASSLQGSSYEQYF
TRBV6-2/TRBV6-3	.	TRBJ2-5	CASSYSSPRETQYF
TRBV9	.	TRBJ2-1	CASSEEVGGWDEQFF
TRBV11-2	.	TRBJ2-3	CASSRDGDTQYF
TRBV7-2	.	TRBJ2-1	CASSLSLGAFNNEQFF
TRBV19	medium-sized	TRBJ1-4	CASSLRQATNEKLFF
TRBV29-1	large	TRBJ2-5	CSVEGRASKQETQYF
TRBV5-1	.	TRBJ1-1	CASSLQTGIGTEAFF
TRBV5-6	medium-sized	TRBJ2-2	CASSFETGELFF
TRBV7-2	.	TRBJ2-7	CASSLAGGQGHEQYF
TRBV11-2	.	TRBJ2-5	CASSFGGGETQYF
TRBV28	.	TRBJ1-2	CASQTSNYGYTF
TRBV5-1	.	TRBJ1-2	CASSLAGQASGYGYTF
TRBV6-2/TRBV6-3	medium-sized	TRBJ2-6	CASLTSGANVLTF
TRBV5-1	.	TRBJ2-3	CASSVTGSGADTQYF
TRBV5-1	.	TRBJ1-3	CASSLGQGNGNTIYF
TRBV6-2/TRBV6-3	.	TRBJ2-1	CASLRGGWIAGANNEQFF
TRBV20-1	.	TRBJ1-2	CSALTRTDTNYGYTF
TRBV4-3	.	TRBJ1-2	CASSQETTGRYGYTF
TRBV19	medium-sized	TRBJ1-2	CASSKRRVNYGYTF
TRBV20-1	.	TRBJ1-3	CSASIGSSGNTIYF
TRBV14	.	TRBJ1-5	CASSQADRLASQPQHF
TRBV5-4	medium-sized	TRBJ1-5	CASSRDTDQPQHF
TRBV14	medium-sized	TRBJ2-1	CASSQAGPHNEQFF
TRBV6-2/TRBV6-3	medium-sized	TRBJ2-7	CASSYGGRSSYEQYF
TRBV20-1	.	TRBJ2-1	CSAPSFGHLSSYNEQFF
TRBV4-1	.	TRBJ2-5	CASSQEGRFRGGRETQYF
TRBV5-4	medium-sized	TRBJ2-3	CASSLEGLYTDTQYF